The rows below give T cell receptor beta chains drawn from one sample of a study of long-term antiretroviral therapy in people with HIV. The data were produced by immunoSEQ multiplex PCR, yet TCRdb's version contains in-frame clones alone and is incomplete. The sample holds around 20,000 clones, around 76% seen once. Sequenced material: unsorted PBMCs, taken 2.2 years after starting antiretroviral therapy. The receptors originated from a man in his fifties or sixties with HIV. The CDR3 runs from the conserved cysteine through the conserved F or W. A D gene is named only where the DNA matches it firmly. Clone size is not always given. Where it is, it says once, few, many or a class for expanded clones.

j_call: TRBJ2-7
v_call: TRBV13
d_call: .
clone_size: .
cdr3_aa: CASSYAGTPYEQYF
cdr3_nt: TGTGCCAGCAGTTACGCCGGGACACCCTACGAGCAGTACTTC

j_call: TRBJ2-7
v_call: TRBV27
d_call: .
clone_size: .
cdr3_aa: CASSPTGTLPYEQYF
cdr3_nt: TGTGCCAGCAGCCCCACCGGGACATTGCCCTACGAGCAGTACTTC

j_call: TRBJ2-2
v_call: TRBV7-3
d_call: .
clone_size: .
cdr3_aa: CASSSGVNTGELFF
cdr3_nt: TGTGCCAGCAGCTCGGGAGTGAACACCGGGGAGCTGTTTTTT

j_call: TRBJ2-3
v_call: TRBV7-9
d_call: TRBD1
clone_size: .
cdr3_aa: CASSFRTGGLTDTQYF
cdr3_nt: TGTGCCAGCAGCTTTCGGACAGGGGGCTTAACAGATACGCAGTATTTT

j_call: TRBJ1-2
v_call: TRBV19
d_call: TRBD1
clone_size: .
cdr3_aa: CASSSKGATGDYGGYTF
cdr3_nt: TGTGCCAGTTCAAGTAAAGGAGCGACAGGGGATTACGGTGGCTACACCTTC

j_call: TRBJ1-1
v_call: TRBV29-1
d_call: .
clone_size: once
cdr3_aa: CSVEDTGVNTEAFF
cdr3_nt: TGCAGCGTTGAAGATACGGGGGTGAACACTGAAGCTTTCTTT

j_call: TRBJ2-4
v_call: TRBV6-5
d_call: TRBD1
clone_size: .
cdr3_aa: CASSQLGQGQNIQYF
cdr3_nt: TGTGCCAGCAGCCAACTCGGACAGGGGCAAAACATTCAGTACTTC

j_call: TRBJ1-1
v_call: TRBV21-1
d_call: .
clone_size: few
cdr3_aa: CASSKGNTEAFF
cdr3_nt: TGTGCCAGCAGCAAGGGGAACACTGAAGCTTTCTTT

j_call: TRBJ2-7
v_call: TRBV9
d_call: TRBD1
clone_size: .
cdr3_aa: CASSGKPGTGWNEQYF
cdr3_nt: TGTGCCAGCAGCGGGAAGCCCGGGACAGGGTGGAACGAGCAGTACTTC

j_call: TRBJ1-2
v_call: TRBV4-3
d_call: .
clone_size: .
cdr3_aa: CASSQAGAAYGYTF
cdr3_nt: TGCGCCAGCAGCCAAGCGGGGGCCGCATATGGCTACACCTTC

j_call: TRBJ2-4
v_call: TRBV7-6
d_call: TRBD1
clone_size: .
cdr3_aa: CASSLRTGSTKNIQYF
cdr3_nt: TGTGCCAGCAGCTTAAGGACAGGGTCAACCAAAAACATTCAGTACTTC

j_call: TRBJ2-3
v_call: TRBV4-3
d_call: TRBD2
clone_size: once
cdr3_aa: CASSQDWAGDTDTQYF
cdr3_nt: TGCGCCAGCAGCCAAGATTGGGCGGGAGACACAGATACGCAGTATTTT

j_call: TRBJ2-5
v_call: TRBV29-1
d_call: .
clone_size: .
cdr3_aa: CSVEGSRRETQYF
cdr3_nt: TGCAGCGTTGAGGGATCCCGAAGGGAGACCCAGTACTTC

j_call: TRBJ2-3
v_call: TRBV27
d_call: TRBD2
clone_size: .
cdr3_aa: CASRRLASPDTQYF
cdr3_nt: TGTGCCAGCAGGCGACTAGCTTCCCCAGATACGCAGTATTTT

j_call: TRBJ2-7
v_call: TRBV5-6
d_call: .
clone_size: .
cdr3_aa: CASSFGGRGSYYEQYF
cdr3_nt: TGTGCCAGCAGCTTCGGGGGTAGAGGTTCCTACTACGAGCAGTACTTC

j_call: TRBJ2-3
v_call: TRBV28
d_call: .
clone_size: .
cdr3_aa: CASRGGFWSSTDTQYF
cdr3_nt: TGTGCCAGCAGGGGGGGTTTCTGGAGTAGCACAGATACGCAGTATTTT

j_call: TRBJ2-1
v_call: TRBV6-6
d_call: TRBD1
clone_size: .
cdr3_aa: CASTSSGQGYNEQFF
cdr3_nt: TGTGCCAGCACCAGCTCGGGACAGGGCTACAATGAGCAGTTCTTC

j_call: TRBJ2-6
v_call: TRBV28
d_call: .
clone_size: .
cdr3_aa: CASIPLRGTGANVLTF
cdr3_nt: TGTGCCAGCATTCCCTTGCGGGGCACAGGGGCCAACGTCCTGACTTTC

j_call: TRBJ1-1
v_call: TRBV6-5
d_call: .
clone_size: .
cdr3_aa: CASSLLQGNTEAFF
cdr3_nt: TGTGCCAGCAGCCTCCTACAGGGGAACACTGAAGCTTTCTTT

j_call: TRBJ2-7
v_call: TRBV4-1
d_call: .
clone_size: .
cdr3_aa: CASSQGRGEQYF
cdr3_nt: TGCGCCAGCAGCCAAGGACGGGGCGAGCAGTACTTC

j_call: TRBJ2-2
v_call: TRBV9
d_call: .
clone_size: .
cdr3_aa: CASSSGAVNTGELFF
cdr3_nt: TGTGCCAGCAGCTCGGGGGCAGTAAACACCGGGGAGCTGTTTTTT

j_call: TRBJ1-2
v_call: TRBV19
d_call: .
clone_size: .
cdr3_aa: CASSIRAGGYTF
cdr3_nt: TGTGCCAGTAGTATACGGGCAGGTGGCTACACCTTC

j_call: TRBJ1-2
v_call: TRBV28
d_call: .
clone_size: .
cdr3_aa: CASSSTRDANHYGYTF
cdr3_nt: TGTGCCAGCAGCTCTACCCGGGACGCCAACCACTATGGCTACACCTTC

j_call: TRBJ1-5
v_call: TRBV29-1
d_call: TRBD1
clone_size: .
cdr3_aa: CSVRTGGSNQPQHF
cdr3_nt: TGCAGCGTCCGGACAGGGGGTTCCAATCAGCCCCAGCATTTT